This is a list of T cell receptor beta chains from one sample in a study of identical twins. TCRdb fed the 5' RACE reads into MiXCR, producing one record per CDR3 protein. The data show hundreds of thousands of distinct CDR3 sequences, with more than 20% seen just once and approximately 2.9% held by the top ten. These data were also reused for a study on T cells expressing NK-cell markers.

The sample taken for sequencing was CD4+ T cells sorted from blood. The source is a woman in her late teens or twenties in good health. Both conserved end residues are part of each CDR3. D genes are given only for firm matches. Size values are once, few and many counts, or a class for expanded clones, and some rows have none.

>TRBV7-2|TRBD2|-|TRBJ2-7|15
TGTGCCAGCAGCTTCTCGGGAGGGGGGTCCTACGAGCAGTACTTC
CASSFSGGGSYEQYF
>TRBV20-1|TRBD2|-|TRBJ2-1|15
TGCAGTGCTACCTTAGCGGGGGGGCAATACAATGAGCAGTTCTTC
CSATLAGGQYNEQFF
>TRBV5-4|TRBD2|-|TRBJ2-7|16
TGTGCCAGCAGCTTGGCCGGGACTAGCGTTTCCTACGAGCAGTACTTC
CASSLAGTSVSYEQYF
>TRBV3-1|-|-|TRBJ2-2|14
TGTGCCAGCAGCCCACCCCACGCTACCGGGGAGCTGTTTTTT
CASSPPHATGELFF
>TRBV4-3|TRBD1|few|TRBJ1-5|14
TGCGCCAGCAGCGGGACAGTCAGCAATCAGCCCCAGCATTTT
CASSGTVSNQPQHF
>TRBV4-3|-|once|TRBJ2-1|14
TGCGCCAGCAGCCAAGGGCCGGAAAGGGGGGAGCAGTTCTTC
CASSQGPERGEQFF
>TRBV7-6|TRBD2|many|TRBJ2-1|15
TGTGCCAGCAGCCAAAGCGGGAGGGCCGTCAATGAGCAGTTCTTC
CASSQSGRAVNEQFF
>TRBV20-1|-|once|TRBJ2-3|14
TGCAGTGCCCCTGGGGCTAGCGGCACAGATACGCAGTATTTT
CSAPGASGTDTQYF
>TRBV6-2/TRBV6-3|-|few|TRBJ1-5|14
TGTGCCAGCAGTTATTCTGGGGAACGGCAGCCCCAGCATTTT
CASSYSGERQPQHF
>TRBV12-3/TRBV12-4|TRBD1|many|TRBJ1-5|14
TGTGCCAGCAGCACGGGACAGGGCAATCAGCCCCAGCATTTT
CASSTGQGNQPQHF
>TRBV24-1|-|few|TRBJ2-1|12
TGTGCCACCAGTGATGAGGGGGATGAGCAGTTCTTC
CATSDEGDEQFF
>TRBV5-1|-|many|TRBJ2-5|14
TGCGCCAGCAGCTTCAACGGGGGCTGGGAGACCCAGTACTTC
CASSFNGGWETQYF
>TRBV9|-|-|TRBJ1-1|15
TGTGCCAGCAGCACAAGCCCGACCCTGAACACTGAAGCTTTCTTT
CASSTSPTLNTEAFF
>TRBV20-1|-|few|TRBJ2-3|13
TGCAGTGCTAGCGCGAGGAGGGCAGATACGCAGTATTTT
CSASARRADTQYF
>TRBV10-3|TRBD2|-|TRBJ2-7|13
TGTGCCACCCTTAGCGGGATAACCTACGAGCAGTACTTC
CATLSGITYEQYF
>TRBV29-1|TRBD2|-|TRBJ2-3|14
TGCAGCGTTGAAACTAGCGGGGGTACAGATACGCAGTATTTT
CSVETSGGTDTQYF
>TRBV15|-|few|TRBJ2-7|15
TGTGCCACCAGCAGAGATGCGGGACTCTCCTACGAGCAGTACTTC
CATSRDAGLSYEQYF
>TRBV20-1|TRBD2|few|TRBJ2-1|12
TGCAGTGCTAGAGATCGGGGGGTTGAGCAGTTCTTC
CSARDRGVEQFF
>TRBV10-3|-|few|TRBJ1-1|16
TGTGCCATCAGCCCTAGGGGGGGATCCCTGAACACTGAAGCTTTCTTT
CAISPRGGSLNTEAFF
>TRBV7-3|-|many|TRBJ2-5|13
TGTGCCAGCAGCTTAAGTAGAGAAGAGACCCAGTACTTC
CASSLSREETQYF
>TRBV20-1|TRBD2|-|TRBJ2-1|14
TGCAGTGCTAGTAGGCCGGGAGGGCTGGGTGAGCAGTTCTTC
CSASRPGGLGEQFF
>TRBV10-3|-|-|TRBJ1-3|13
TGTGCCATCAGTGATAAAGGCGGAAACACCATATATTTT
CAISDKGGNTIYF
>TRBV2|-|-|TRBJ2-4|14
TGTGCCAGCAGTGAAGGTTGGCAGAAAAACATTCAGTACTTC
CASSEGWQKNIQYF
>TRBV27|TRBD1|-|TRBJ1-2|14
TGTGCCAGCAGCCGCGCAAGGACAGGGGAAGGCTACACCTTC
CASSRARTGEGYTF
>TRBV12-3/TRBV12-4|-|many|TRBJ2-5|13
TGTGCCAGCACAGGGTTCAGAGAAGAGACCCAGTACTTC
CASTGFREETQYF
>TRBV20-1|TRBD2|few|TRBJ2-4|15
TGCAGTGCTAGGGCATCTAGCGGGGTTGAAAACATTCAGTACTTC
CSARASSGVENIQYF
>TRBV6-6|-|-|TRBJ2-1|13
TGTGCCAGCAAGGTACAGAGAAGGAATGAGCAGTTCTTC
CASKVQRRNEQFF
>TRBV20-1|TRBD2|few|TRBJ2-1|16
TGCAGTGCTCTGGCTAGCGGGACCCCGGCGGGGCATGAGCAGTTCTTC
CSALASGTPAGHEQFF
>TRBV5-4|TRBD2|few|TRBJ2-3|17
TGTGCCAGCAGCCCCGGGACTAGCGGGAGAGAGACAGATACGCAGTATTTT
CASSPGTSGRETDTQYF
>TRBV7-8|-|-|TRBJ2-3|15
TGTGCCAGCCAGATCCGGGTGAAAAACACAGATACGCAGTATTTT
CASQIRVKNTDTQYF